A single sample is the source of the 8 T cell receptor beta chains below, sequenced in a study of blood T cell repertoires in COVID-19. Assay: immunoSEQ multiplex PCR; the TCRdb copy retains only in-frame clones and omits some. This table holds 75,000 to 80,000 clones, about 93% found once. Source material: peripheral blood. Source of these receptors: a human donor in a cohort sampled during active COVID-19.

This chain uses TRBV30 with TRBJ2-2; no definite D call. Germline V lookup: CDR1 GTSNPN, CDR2 SVGIG (reference sequence). The V gene lost 0 bases and the J gene lost 4 bases, with 9 bases spanning the gap. The CDR3 has 14 amino acids. CDR3 nucleotides: TGTGCCTGGAGTGTAGACATCCCCACCGGGGAGCTGTTTTTT. Translation gives CAWSVDIPTGELFF.

The chain uses TRBV24-1 and TRBJ2-5, with D maybe TRBD2 (6 bases). This CDR3 is built from 15 residues. Germline assignment: CDR1 KGHDR and CDR2 SFDVKD. The V end was cut by 5 bases, the J end by 3 bases, with 15 bases between. The CDR3 nucleotides are TGTGCCACCAGTGGTGGCCAGCCGGGGGAAGAGACCCAGTACTTC. As protein: CATSGGQPGEETQYF.

This chain uses TRBV5-5 with TRBJ1-2; TRBD1 might be the D (5 bases). Trimming left V 2 bases short and J 9 bases short, with 14 bases between. Germline V gene sequence: CDR1 SGHKS, CDR2 YYEKEE (reference sequence). The length of the CDR3 is 13 residues. CDR3 loop: CASSFNQGQSYTF. The CDR3 coding sequence is TGTGCCAGCAGCTTTAACCAGGGCCAGAGCTACACCTTC.

This clone was seen just once. The chain is built from TRBV11-2 and TRBJ1-4; TRBD1 matches at 7 bases. Germline V gives CDR1 SGHAT, CDR2 FQNNGV. The length of the CDR3 is 15 residues. Trimming cost V 5 bases and J 2 bases; bases outside gene matches: 5. The CDR3 coding sequence is TGTGCCAGCAGCCTCCAGACAGGGACTAATGAAAAACTGTTTTTT. Protein product: CASSLQTGTNEKLFF.

The chain has TRBV7-9 and TRBJ1-5, with TRBD1 as a possible D gene (5 bases). The CDR3 extends over 16 amino acids. Germline V gene lookup returns CDR1 SEHNR and CDR2 FQNEAQ (reference sequence). V lost 1 base, J lost 4 bases, and 14 bases lay in between. CDR3 amino acids: CASSLGGVLWNQPQHF. CDR3 nucleotides: TGTGCCAGCAGCTTAGGGGGGGTGTTGTGGAATCAGCCCCAGCATTTT.

CDR3 in amino acids: CASSEVGNQPQHF. DNA of the CDR3: TGTGCCAGCAGCGAGGTCGGGAATCAGCCCCAGCATTTT. This rearrangement joins TRBV3-1 (or the pseudogene TRBV3-2) to TRBJ1-5; D remains unclear. The germline V gene encodes CDR1 LGHDT and CDR2 YNNKEL (reference sequence). The CDR3 contains 13 residues. The V end lost 5 bases, the J end lost 4 bases, and 9 bases lay between the germline ends.

J is TRBJ2-1 and V is TRBV24-1; 7 nucleotides line up with TRBD1. The germline CDR1 and CDR2 sequences are KGHDR and SFDVKD. V dropped 7 bases and J dropped 6; count of bases not matched to a gene: 17. The CDR3 covers 17 residues. The CDR3, as DNA: TGTGCCACCAGCAAAACAGGGGCAGGAACGGGCGGCAATGAGCAGTTCTTC. It encodes CATSKTGAGTGGNEQFF.

This rearrangement joins TRBV5-1 to TRBJ2-1; perhaps TRBD1 as D (6 bases). Germline CDR1 is SGHRS and CDR2 is YFSETQ. This CDR3 is 15 amino acids long. Trimming took off 4 bases at V and 4 bases at J, with 15 bases between the two ends. Here the CDR3 reads CASSAGQNLYNEQFF. CDR3 DNA sequence: TGCGCCAGCAGCGCCGGACAGAATTTGTACAATGAGCAGTTCTTC.